This T cell receptor (beta chain) was retrieved from a study of regulatory T cells in long-lasting Graves disease. Study conclusions and caveats: Accuracy could have been hurt by small sample size. Persistent disease samples used TRBV28, TRBJ1-2 and TRBJ2-5 preferentially.

This clonotype came up many times. Its antigen remains unknown. The sample's time point: persistent/refractory GD, antithyroid drugs over 5 years with positive TRAb. Scientists built the TCR library using RNA that was extracted from PBMCs. Tubes containing EDTA received 8 to 9.5 milliliters of drawn peripheral blood. Trimming took 2 bases from V and 0 from J, leaving 10 bases between them. This CDR3 region has 15 residues. The authors built TCR beta libraries using iRepertoire HTBI primers and Arm-PCR of CDR3 regions. Authors' processing steps: Identification yielded around 68 TRBV and approximately 13 TRBJ segments across samples. In TCRdb, the multiplex PCR reads were re-called with MiXCR into one record per CDR3 protein. TCRdb's processing, not the study's, gives the V and J calls here. Of 450,000 or so distinct CDR3 sequences listed, around 20% are singletons.

The starting material was peripheral blood mononuclear cells (PBMCs), obtained when the disease was refractory, from a patient treated with antithyroid drugs. The sequence came from a female donor with Graves disease. J is TRBJ1-1 and V is TRBV12-3 or TRBV12-4; D is perhaps TRBD1 (5 bases). The CDR3 is CASSLIDSMNTEAFF. The CDR3 region has the DNA TGTGCCAGCAGTTTAATCGACAGCATGAACACTGAAGCTTTCTTT.